A single sample is the source of the 6 T cell receptor beta chains below, sequenced in a study of T cell therapy after organ transplantation. The table came from immunoSEQ multiplex PCR; TCRdb's copy has only in-frame clones and leaves some out. The data hold some 48,000 clones, with about 94% observed a single time. The antigens of these receptors remain unknown. This sample comprised CD8+ T cells from blood, obtained before autologous CMV-specific T cell therapy. Receptors were obtained from a human patient who had received a solid organ transplant and had CMV disease.

The gene calls are TRBV5-6 and TRBJ2-7; D is ambiguous. From germline, CDR1 is SGHDT and CDR2 YYEEEE. Trimming removed 2 bases at V and 5 bases at J, with 11 bases between. This CDR3 comprises 13 residues. In nucleotides, the CDR3 is TGTGCCAGCAGCTTCGCGACGCCAGACGAGCAGTACTTC. Translation gives CASSFATPDEQYF.

The chain combines TRBV6-1 with TRBJ2-5, with 9 bases matching TRBD1. The CDR3 runs 17 residues. CDR1 is MNHNS, CDR2 SASEGT, per germline. Trimming cost V 3 bases and J 4 bases; bases outside gene matches: 12. The CDR3 loop reads CASSDGQGLGLAETQYF. The CDR3 coding sequence is TGTGCCAGCAGTGACGGACAGGGGTTGGGGCTAGCAGAGACCCAGTACTTC.

The chain employs TRBV5-6 and TRBJ2-7; D is possibly TRBD2 (5 bases). Germline assignment: CDR1 SGHDT and CDR2 YYEEEE. The V and J ends lost 0 bases and 2 bases respectively, with 9 bases between them. The CDR3 consists of 14 residues. CDR3 nucleotides: TGTGCCAGCAGCTTGGACGGGAAGGCCTACGAGCAGTACTTC. Translated, it gives CASSLDGKAYEQYF.

The gene calls are TRBV7-9 and TRBJ1-1, with a possible D match to TRBD1 (5 bases). The CDR3 loop spans 12 amino acids. Germline V lookup: CDR1 SEHNR, CDR2 FQNEAQ (reference sequence). V lost 11 bases and J lost 1, with 11 bases in between. The CDR3 nucleotides read TGTGCCTCCCGCGGGGGGAACACTGAAGCTTTCTTT. Translation: CASRGGNTEAFF.

The genes are TRBV11-2 and TRBJ1-1; no definite D call. Germline V gene lookup returns CDR1 SGHAT and CDR2 FQNNGV. Deletions cut 1 base from V and 6 bases from J, with 9 bases between. The CDR3 length is 13 residues. The CDR3 sequence: CASSLGARAEAFF. The CDR3 DNA reads as TGTGCCAGCAGCTTAGGGGCACGGGCTGAAGCTTTCTTT.

Here the CDR3 DNA reads TGTGCCAGCAGCATAGGAGGTCAAAAAGAGACCCAGTACTTC. Its protein is CASSIGGQKETQYF. The J gene is TRBJ2-5, the V gene TRBV7-9; a possible D gene is TRBD2 (5 bases). Germline assignment: CDR1 SEHNR and CDR2 FQNEAQ (reference sequence). V was shortened by 5 bases and J by 3 bases, with 13 bases between the two germline ends. The CDR3 totals 14 residues. Looking up the rest from reference TRBV7-9 and TRBJ2-5 gives the full variable domain: DTGVSQNPRHKITKRGQNVTFRCDPISEHNRLYWYRQTLGQGPEFLTYFQNEAQLEKSRLLSDRFSAERPKGSFSTLEIQRTEQGDSAMYLCASSIGGQKETQYFGPGTRLLVL.